This section outlines one T cell receptor beta chain sequence together with its context. Its antigen is as yet unknown. V dropped 7 bases and J dropped 1; count of bases not matched to a gene: 4. Germline CDR1 reads MNHNS; CDR2 reads SASEGT. The CDR3 runs 17 residues. The record originates from a study of T-cell reconstitution after alpha-beta-depleted transplantation in children. Study-level points and caveats: Reported findings indicate that, about two months after transplant, alpha-beta T cells came from several hundred expanded clones, which were derived from non-depleted graft cells. Surviving recipient T cells and thymic progenitors accounted for the high day-60 TCRbeta diversity observed in some patients.

TCRbeta library construction was performed incorporating unique molecular identifiers. Each CDR3 protein is one row after TCRdb ran MiXCR on the PCR reads. The table has 95,000 to 150,000 distinct CDR3 sequences, around 23% seen once. The chain recombines TRBV6-1 with TRBJ2-1; 16 bases line up with TRBD2. This sequence was found in a male patient under 10 years old who had a stem cell transplant for chronic granulomatous disease, so the T cells may come from the graft donor. The sequencing used PBMCs, mostly from graft donor cells, collected 180 days after TCRalphabeta/CD19-depleted stem cell transplant. The CDR3, as DNA: TGTGCCAGCAAGGGACTAGCGGGAGGGACTTCCTACAATGAGCAGTTCTTC. As protein: CASKGLAGGTSYNEQFF.